This T cell receptor (beta chain) was identified in a study of OX40 agonist ivuxolimab in advanced cancers. In the study overall: Ivuxolimab, which targeted the costimulatory receptor OX40 (CD134), was an agonistic, fully human IgG2 monoclonal antibody. Intravenous ivuxolimab was administered to patients every 2 weeks at six dose levels: 0.01, 0.1, 0.3, 1.5, 3 and 10 mg/kg. Of the roughly 51 patients in dose escalation, around 20 had hepatocellular carcinoma, approximately 15 had melanoma, 9 had renal cell carcinoma and 9 had head and neck cancer. A male proportion of under 85% and a mean age of approximately 58 years, ranging from 23 to 79, were recorded for the dose-escalation cohort. Prior anti-PD-1, anti-PD-L1 or anti-CTLA-4 therapy was permitted, and checkpoint inhibitors had been received by approximately 39% of dose-escalation patients. Partial responses were achieved by three dose-escalation patients, of whom one had hepatocellular carcinoma and two had cutaneous melanoma. Peripheral TCRbeta sequencing was intended to test whether TCR sequence diversity was altered and clonal T-cell expansion was caused by ivuxolimab. The monotherapy dose-escalation portion (N ≈ 56 patients) of the phase I ivuxolimab trial is reported in the paper. General conclusions and limits of the study: Low levels of normalized T-cell clonal expansion were also seen in some patients who did not respond. Which antigens the clonally expanded peripheral T cells were specific for was not determined. On average, CD8+ T cells showed more expanded clones than CD4+ T cells after ivuxolimab. At doses from 0.1 to 3.0 mg/kg, clonal expansion was seen in both CD4+ and CD8+ blood T cells between baseline and week 6. In the 0.1-3.0 mg/kg groups, partial responders were among the patients with the lowest normalized peripheral clonal expansion, particularly in CD8+ T cells.

The CDR3 spans 15 residues, from the cysteine through the phenylalanine. Only the CDR3 part of the read is kept: 45 bases, read in frame from the first base. According to the germline V gene, CDR1 reads SNHLY and CDR2 reads FYNNEI. Cut back by 8 bases and 1 base, the V and J ends lie 15 bases apart. Genomic DNA was extracted from sorted cells for sequencing of the TCRbeta CDR3 region. TCRbeta CDR3 regions were sequenced using the immunoSEQ Assay. TCRdb holds this immuneACCESS table with in-frame rearrangements only. Some clones are missing; in checked studies, unresolved V genes explain under half, and the rest has no known cause. The sample yields about 50,000 clones; 70% to 85% were counted once. The ten largest clones capture roughly 1.6% of the sample. Remarks on this clone: Its antigen specificity is not known. The input lacks base qualities; no much larger clone sits a single base away.

Patients with a history of autoimmune disease or receiving systemic immunosuppression were excluded from the trial. Peripheral blood for TCR sequencing was drawn from every dose cohort at baseline, at cycle 4 day 1 and at cycle 7 day 1. Samples were obtained from an open-label, multicenter, first-in-human phase I dose-escalation trial of ivuxolimab. The trial enrolled adults with locally advanced or metastatic head and neck squamous cell, hepatocellular, melanoma or renal cell carcinoma. CD4+ and CD8+ T cells were sorted separately from peripheral blood before TCR sequencing. The sample in question was CD4+ or CD8+ T cells sorted from blood, obtained in a trial of the OX40 agonist ivuxolimab. The sequence was obtained from an adult with an advanced solid tumor such as melanoma, head and neck, liver or kidney cancer. Here the chain combines TRBV2 and TRBJ2-1, with a weak D call of TRBD2 (5 bases match). The CDR3 here reads CASRRPGNSYNEQFF. The bases read TGTGCCAGCCGGCGCCCGGGAAATTCCTACAATGAGCAGTTCTTC.